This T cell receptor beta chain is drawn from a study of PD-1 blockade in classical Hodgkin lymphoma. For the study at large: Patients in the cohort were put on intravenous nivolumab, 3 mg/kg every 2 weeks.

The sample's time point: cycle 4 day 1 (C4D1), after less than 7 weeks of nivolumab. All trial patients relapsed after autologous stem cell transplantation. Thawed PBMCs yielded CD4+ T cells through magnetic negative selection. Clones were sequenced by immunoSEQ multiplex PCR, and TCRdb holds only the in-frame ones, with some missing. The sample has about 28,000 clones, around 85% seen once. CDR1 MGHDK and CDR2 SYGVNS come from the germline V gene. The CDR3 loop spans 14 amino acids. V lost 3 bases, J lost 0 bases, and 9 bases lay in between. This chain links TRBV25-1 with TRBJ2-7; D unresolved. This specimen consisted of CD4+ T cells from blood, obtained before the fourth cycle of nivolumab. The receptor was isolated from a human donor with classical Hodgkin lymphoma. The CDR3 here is CASSDWTVSYEQYF. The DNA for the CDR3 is TGTGCCAGCAGTGATTGGACGGTCTCCTACGAGCAGTACTTC.